These T cell receptor beta chains were read from a single sample in a study of a mutant IDH1 vaccine in newly diagnosed glioma. Clones were read by immunoSEQ multiplex PCR, and TCRdb kept only the in-frame ones, dropping some. The data hold roughly 30,000 clones, with 80% to 85% observed a single time. No antigens are known for them. Specimen: PBMCs, collected from a glioma patient whose treatment included an IDH1 peptide vaccine. These receptor sequences come from a young man with glioma. The CDR3 runs from the conserved cysteine through the conserved F or W. The order of the fields is V gene, CDR3 protein.

>TRBV7-3
CASSSGTASYNEQFF
>TRBV5-1
CASSLVGGDNQPQHF
>TRBV7-2
CASSLIVGGNTEAFF
>TRBV30
CAWSHTGTAYGYTF
>TRBV11-2
CASRPLGQGDHYEQYF
>TRBV30
CAWSGDGSNQPQHF
>TRBV5-6
CASSRFTTDTQYF
>TRBV19
CASSLSGTVHYEQYF
>TRBV5-1
CASSPGTSGSGEQFF
>TRBV7-3
CASSPMGTDTGELFF
>TRBV28
CASSLGGDQPQHF
>TRBV5-1
CASSLARDRHETQYF
>TRBV6-1
CASSEAGHLYGYTF